Here is one T cell receptor (beta chain) with its context. Assay: immunoSEQ multiplex PCR; the TCRdb copy retains only in-frame clones and omits some. The profile shows more than 95,000 clones, about 86% of them singletons. These data are taken from a study of blood T cell repertoires in COVID-19. This CDR3 is built from 13 residues. Germline-derived CDR1 and CDR2 are SGHAT and FQNNGV. The junction had 4 bases not matched to a gene; V was cut back by 5 bases and J by 6 bases. The sequence derives from a man aged 55-75 years with acute or convalescent COVID-19. Sequenced material: peripheral blood. V usage is TRBV11-2 and J usage is TRBJ2-3, with TRBD1 matching over 8 bases. The CDR3 here is CASSPDRADTQYF. The CDR3 region has the DNA TGTGCCAGCAGCCCGGACAGGGCTGATACGCAGTATTTT.